A selection of T cell receptor beta chains follows, all from one sample in a study of radiotherapy plus CTLA-4 blockade in lung cancer. Only in-frame clones appear in the TCRdb table, and some are missing; sequencing was by immunoSEQ multiplex PCR. The sample records some 70,000 clones, about 83% being singletons. The sample in question was peripheral blood, obtained from a patient treated with radiotherapy plus ipilimumab. These receptors all stem from a human donor with non-small cell lung cancer who had a partial response to radiotherapy plus ipilimumab. Both conserved end residues are part of each CDR3. A D gene is named only where the DNA matches it firmly. Only some rows state a clone size, as once, few, many or a class for expanded clones.

CDR3 length	clone size	D gene	V gene	J gene	CDR3 DNA	CDR3 protein
14	NA	TRBD1	TRBV10-3	TRBJ2-3	TGTGCCACCGGCAGGGGGCGAGGCACAGATACGCAGTATTTT	CATGRGRGTDTQYF
13	once	TRBD1	TRBV18	TRBJ1-2	TGTGCCAGCTCACCAACAGGGGGAGATGGCTACACCTTC	CASSPTGGDGYTF
15	NA	NA	TRBV6-5	TRBJ2-5	TGTGCCAGCAGGGCTGGGACTCTCTCGGGGGAGACCCAGTACTTC	CASRAGTLSGETQYF
12	NA	TRBD1	TRBV18	TRBJ1-1	TGTGCCAGCTCACAGGGGGCTGGTGAGGCTTTCTTT	CASSQGAGEAFF
15	few	NA	TRBV7-9	TRBJ1-1	TGTGCCAGCAGCTTCTTGGGGGGGTGGAACACTGAAGCTTTCTTT	CASSFLGGWNTEAFF
17	NA	TRBD2	TRBV5-4	TRBJ2-1	TGTGCCAGCAGCTTGGCATTCGGGCGCGGGAGTAGGAATGAGCAGTTCTTC	CASSLAFGRGSRNEQFF
17	NA	NA	TRBV19	TRBJ2-6	TGTGCCAGTAGGCCCTCTACCGGTTCGACTGGGGCCAACGTCCTGACTTTC	CASRPSTGSTGANVLTF
17	NA	TRBD1	TRBV18	TRBJ2-3	TGTGCCAGCTCACCAATACAGGGGGCTGGGAGCACAGATACGCAGTATTTT	CASSPIQGAGSTDTQYF
14	NA	TRBD2	TRBV6-6	TRBJ2-3	TGTGCCAGCAGTTACGGGGGGGAAACAGATACGCAGTATTTT	CASSYGGETDTQYF
15	NA	NA	TRBV6-6	TRBJ2-7	TGTGCCAGCAGTCCCTCTCGAGGGAGGATCAACGAGCAGTACTTC	CASSPSRGRINEQYF
14	NA	TRBD1	TRBV11-2	TRBJ2-5	TGTGCCAGCAGTATACGGACAGGGTCACAGACCCAGTACTTC	CASSIRTGSQTQYF
18	once	TRBD1	TRBV18	TRBJ1-5	TGTGCCAGCTCACCCGGGACAGGAGGCTTAGTGGGCAATCAGCCCCAGCATTTT	CASSPGTGGLVGNQPQHF
15	NA	TRBD2	TRBV7-9	TRBJ2-2	TGTGCCAGCAGCTTACTAGCGGGAAAGGGCGGGGAGCTGTTTTTT	CASSLLAGKGGELFF
13	medium-sized	TRBD2	TRBV28	TRBJ2-7	TGTGCCAGCAGTCAATCGGGGGGACGCGAGCAGTACTTC	CASSQSGGREQYF
16	NA	NA	TRBV27	TRBJ2-3	TGTGCCAGCAGTGAAATTGAGGCTAGCGGCACAGATACGCAGTATTTT	CASSEIEASGTDTQYF
15	NA	TRBD1	TRBV28	TRBJ2-1	TGTGCCAGCAGTTTTCAGGGGGCTGACTACAATGAGCAGTTCTTC	CASSFQGADYNEQFF
16	NA	NA	TRBV9	TRBJ1-2	TGTGCCAGCAGCACCCAGGGTGGGGGCGGATTCTATGGCTACACCTTC	CASSTQGGGGFYGYTF
13	NA	TRBD1	TRBV28	TRBJ1-5	TGTGCCAGCAACAGGGGGGGCCATCAGCCCCAGCATTTT	CASNRGGHQPQHF
15	NA	TRBD1	TRBV18	TRBJ1-1	TGTGCCAGCTCAACGGCCCGGGACAGGGGTACTGAAGCTTTCTTT	CASSTARDRGTEAFF
16	NA	TRBD1	TRBV5-1	TRBJ2-3	TGCGCCAGCAGCTTGGGTAGACAGGGGGACACAGATACGCAGTATTTT	CASSLGRQGDTDTQYF
13	NA	TRBD1	TRBV9	TRBJ2-7	TGTGCCAGCAGCGGACAGGGTCGGTACGAGCAGTACTTC	CASSGQGRYEQYF
14	NA	TRBD1	TRBV7-3	TRBJ1-1	TGTGCCAGCAGCTTAGACAGGGGGCTCACTGAAGCTTTCTTT	CASSLDRGLTEAFF
16	NA	TRBD2	TRBV28	TRBJ2-5	TGTGCCAGCAGTTTATGGGGTAGCGGGAGTGAAGAGACCCAGTACTTC	CASSLWGSGSEETQYF
16	once	TRBD2	TRBV7-9	TRBJ2-2	TGTGCCAGCAGCTCACGGGAGGGCCGAAACACCGGGGAGCTGTTTTTT	CASSSREGRNTGELFF
11	NA	NA	TRBV5-1	TRBJ2-7	TGCGCCAGCAATGGGGGGTACGAGCAGTACTTC	CASNGGYEQYF
15	NA	NA	TRBV13	TRBJ2-2	TGTGCCAGCAGCCAACCCTCATTTGGCAGGGGGGAGCTGTTTTTT	CASSQPSFGRGELFF
13	NA	NA	TRBV6-6	TRBJ2-7	TGTGCCAGCACCTCCGGGGGTTCCTACGAGCAGTACTTC	CASTSGGSYEQYF
13	NA	TRBD2	TRBV11-2	TRBJ2-7	TGTGCCAGCAGCCCACTAGCGGTGGACGAGCAGTACTTC	CASSPLAVDEQYF